These T cell receptor beta chains were read from a single sample in a study of OX40 agonist ivuxolimab in advanced cancers. The data were produced by immunoSEQ multiplex PCR, yet TCRdb's version contains in-frame clones alone and is incomplete. The sample has about 68,000 clones, approximately 81% seen once; the top ten hold 0.55% to 0.85%. The material sequenced was CD4+ or CD8+ T cells sorted from blood, taken in a trial of the OX40 agonist ivuxolimab. The receptors were gathered from an adult with an advanced solid tumor such as melanoma, head and neck, liver or kidney cancer. Each CDR3 is given without its conserved first and last residue. D genes are given only for firm matches.

d_call: TRBD2; v_call: TRBV11-2; cdr3_aa: ASSPSGGWSYNEQF
d_call: TRBD1; v_call: TRBV19; cdr3_aa: ASTGTGRVGVHEQF
d_call: -; v_call: TRBV11-2; cdr3_aa: ASSLERGFYEQY
d_call: TRBD1; v_call: TRBV28; cdr3_aa: ASSLPSRQGAGGYT
d_call: -; v_call: TRBV27; cdr3_aa: ASSPNPDSYEQY
d_call: -; v_call: TRBV5-8; cdr3_aa: ASSSRVFGNQPQH
d_call: TRBD1; v_call: TRBV5-1; cdr3_aa: ASSTGQGAPEAF
d_call: -; v_call: TRBV4-1; cdr3_aa: ASSQNQGSSTDTQY
d_call: TRBD1; v_call: TRBV2; cdr3_aa: ASRGDRGRTGELF
d_call: -; v_call: TRBV11-2; cdr3_aa: ASSLGQGGGIGELF
d_call: -; v_call: TRBV4-1; cdr3_aa: ASSQALRVGEQY
d_call: -; v_call: TRBV7-2; cdr3_aa: ASSLASGPTYEQY
d_call: -; v_call: TRBV10-3; cdr3_aa: AITGETDTQY
d_call: -; v_call: TRBV19; cdr3_aa: ASSPQAAGNTIY
d_call: -; v_call: TRBV10-3; cdr3_aa: AISVRQQETQY
d_call: -; v_call: TRBV7-3; cdr3_aa: ASSSLAGNPADHT
d_call: TRBD1; v_call: TRBV13; cdr3_aa: ASSLNERAGGYGYT
d_call: -; v_call: TRBV5-4; cdr3_aa: ASSLDTEAF
d_call: -; v_call: TRBV5-6; cdr3_aa: ASSLRGYSGNTIY
d_call: -; v_call: TRBV11-2; cdr3_aa: ASSLNRQAPDTQY
d_call: TRBD1; v_call: TRBV19; cdr3_aa: ASSPGQGRSPLH
d_call: TRBD1; v_call: TRBV19; cdr3_aa: ASNPGTANTEAF
d_call: -; v_call: TRBV6-1; cdr3_aa: ASSHGGQPQH
d_call: TRBD2; v_call: TRBV2; cdr3_aa: ASSVGREVYEQY
d_call: -; v_call: TRBV7-2; cdr3_aa: ASSLADQGGTQY
d_call: -; v_call: TRBV27; cdr3_aa: ASSLLFGSEAF